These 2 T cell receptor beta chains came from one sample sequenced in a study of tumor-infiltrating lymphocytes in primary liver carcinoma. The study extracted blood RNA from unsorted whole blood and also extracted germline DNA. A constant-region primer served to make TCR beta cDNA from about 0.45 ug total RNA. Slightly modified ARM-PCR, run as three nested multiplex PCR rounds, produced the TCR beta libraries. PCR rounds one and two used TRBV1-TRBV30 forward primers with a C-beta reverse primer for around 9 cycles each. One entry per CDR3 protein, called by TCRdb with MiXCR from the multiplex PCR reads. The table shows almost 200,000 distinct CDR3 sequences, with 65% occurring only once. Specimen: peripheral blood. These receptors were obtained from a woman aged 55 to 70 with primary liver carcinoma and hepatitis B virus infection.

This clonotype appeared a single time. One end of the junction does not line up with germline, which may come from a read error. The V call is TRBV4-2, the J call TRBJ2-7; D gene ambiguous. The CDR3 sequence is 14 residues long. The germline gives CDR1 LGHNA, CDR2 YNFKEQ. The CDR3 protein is CGSSQGGVGYGQYF. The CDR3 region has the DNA TGTGGCAGCAGCCAAGGTGGAGTCGGCTACGGGCAGTACTTC.

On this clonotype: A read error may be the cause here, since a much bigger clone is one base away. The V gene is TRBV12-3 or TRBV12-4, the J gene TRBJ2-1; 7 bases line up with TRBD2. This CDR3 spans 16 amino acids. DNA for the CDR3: TGTGACAGCAGCACTCATGGGGCGGGAGCGGGAAATGAGCAGTTCTTC. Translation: CDSSTHGAGAGNEQFF.